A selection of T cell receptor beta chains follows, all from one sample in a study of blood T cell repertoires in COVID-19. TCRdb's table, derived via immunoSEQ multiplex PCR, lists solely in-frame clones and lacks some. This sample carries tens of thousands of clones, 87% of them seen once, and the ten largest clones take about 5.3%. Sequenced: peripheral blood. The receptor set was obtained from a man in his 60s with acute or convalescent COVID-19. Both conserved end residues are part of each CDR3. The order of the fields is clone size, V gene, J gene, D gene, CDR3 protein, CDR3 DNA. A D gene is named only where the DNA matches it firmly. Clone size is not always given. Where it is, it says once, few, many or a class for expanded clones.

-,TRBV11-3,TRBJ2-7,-,CASSLGGSYEQYF,TGTGCCAGCAGCTTAGGCGGCTCCTACGAGCAGTACTTC
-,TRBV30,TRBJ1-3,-,CAWSVGGSGNTIYF,TGTGCCTGGAGTGTGGGAGGTTCTGGAAACACCATATATTTT
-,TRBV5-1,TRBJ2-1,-,CASSQVANEQFF,TGCGCCAGCAGTCAAGTAGCCAATGAGCAGTTCTTC
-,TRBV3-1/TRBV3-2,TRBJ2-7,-,CASSQRRGFEQYF,TGTGCCAGCAGCCAAAGAAGAGGGTTCGAGCAGTACTTC
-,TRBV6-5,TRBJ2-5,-,CASSQTVQETQYF,TGTGCCAGCAGTCAGACAGTGCAAGAGACCCAGTACTTC
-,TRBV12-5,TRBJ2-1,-,CASYTDYLVNEQFF,TGTGCTAGCTACACGGACTACCTGGTGAATGAGCAGTTCTTC
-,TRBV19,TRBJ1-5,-,CASSIVRGITGNQPQHF,TGTGCCAGTAGTATAGTACGGGGGATAACTGGCAATCAGCCCCAGCATTTT
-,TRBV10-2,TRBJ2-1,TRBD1,CASSGHAGGNYNEQFF,TGCGCCAGCAGCGGTCACGCAGGGGGCAACTACAATGAGCAGTTCTTC
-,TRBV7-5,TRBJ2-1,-,CARSTTGVGMQFF,TGTGCCAGAAGTACGACAGGGGTAGGAATGCAGTTCTTC
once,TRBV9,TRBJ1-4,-,CASSGQRGNNEKLFF,TGTGCCAGCAGCGGCCAAAGGGGTAATAATGAAAAACTGTTTTTT
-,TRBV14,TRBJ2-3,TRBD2,CASSPGLALADTQYF,TGTGCCAGCAGCCCGGGACTAGCGCTTGCAGATACGCAGTATTTT
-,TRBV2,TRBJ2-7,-,CASSGGQGYEQYF,TGTGCCAGCAGTGGGGGCCAGGGCTACGAGCAGTACTTC
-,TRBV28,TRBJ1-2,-,CASSFRQYGYTF,TGTGCCAGCAGTTTCCGACAGTACGGCTACACCTTC
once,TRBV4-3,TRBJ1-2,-,CASSQDWGQGNYGYTF,TGCGCCAGCAGCCAAGATTGGGGGCAGGGAAACTATGGCTACACCTTC
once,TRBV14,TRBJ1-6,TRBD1,CASSRGQASSYNSPLHF,TGTGCCAGCAGCCGAGGACAGGCGAGCTCCTATAATTCACCCCTCCACTTT